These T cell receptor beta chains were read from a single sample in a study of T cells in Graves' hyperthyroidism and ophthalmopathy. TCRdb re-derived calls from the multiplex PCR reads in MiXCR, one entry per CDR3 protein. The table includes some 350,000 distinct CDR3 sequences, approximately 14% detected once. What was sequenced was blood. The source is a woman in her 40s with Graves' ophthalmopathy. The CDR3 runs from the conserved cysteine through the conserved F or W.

cdr3_aa: CASSLGPGEELFF
j_call: TRBJ1-4
v_call: TRBV7-7

cdr3_aa: CASSRLPITSDTQYF
j_call: TRBJ2-3
v_call: TRBV7-6

cdr3_aa: CASSTSGLTGELFF
j_call: TRBJ2-2
v_call: TRBV6-1

cdr3_aa: CASNVGGRRNTEAFF
j_call: TRBJ1-1
v_call: TRBV2

cdr3_aa: CASSIFRLADDVYGYTF
j_call: TRBJ1-2
v_call: TRBV19

cdr3_aa: CASRPRGQMVVQPQHF
j_call: TRBJ1-5
v_call: TRBV6-2/TRBV6-3

cdr3_aa: CASGLVLQGMGQPQHF
j_call: TRBJ1-5
v_call: TRBV12-5

cdr3_aa: CASSPTRSLVEQFF
j_call: TRBJ2-1
v_call: TRBV12-3/TRBV12-4

cdr3_aa: CASSLDGLEGRPQHF
j_call: TRBJ1-5
v_call: TRBV7-2

cdr3_aa: CASSVGVGGNQPQHF
j_call: TRBJ1-5
v_call: TRBV9

cdr3_aa: CASSLSGSSYTF
j_call: TRBJ1-2
v_call: TRBV11-3

cdr3_aa: CASRRQGLNTDTQYF
j_call: TRBJ2-3
v_call: TRBV2

cdr3_aa: CSAGEDNEQFF
j_call: TRBJ2-1
v_call: TRBV20-1

cdr3_aa: CSARSTSGSGLEQFF
j_call: TRBJ2-1
v_call: TRBV20-1

cdr3_aa: CASRPTGTSGYNEQFF
j_call: TRBJ2-1
v_call: TRBV5-4